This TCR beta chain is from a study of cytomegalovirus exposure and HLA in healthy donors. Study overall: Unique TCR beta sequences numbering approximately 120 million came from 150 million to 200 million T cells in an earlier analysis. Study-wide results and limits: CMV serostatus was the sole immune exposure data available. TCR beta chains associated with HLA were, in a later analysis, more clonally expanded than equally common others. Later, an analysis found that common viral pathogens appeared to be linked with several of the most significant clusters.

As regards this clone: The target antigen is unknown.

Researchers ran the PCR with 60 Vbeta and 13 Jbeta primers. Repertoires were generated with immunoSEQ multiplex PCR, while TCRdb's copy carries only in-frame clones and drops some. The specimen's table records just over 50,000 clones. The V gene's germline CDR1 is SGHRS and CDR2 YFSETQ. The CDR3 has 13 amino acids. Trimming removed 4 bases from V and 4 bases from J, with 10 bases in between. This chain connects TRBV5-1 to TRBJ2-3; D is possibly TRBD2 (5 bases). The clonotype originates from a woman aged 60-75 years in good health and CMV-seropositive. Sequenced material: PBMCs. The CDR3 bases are TGCGCCAGCAGCGTCACTAGTCCAGATACGCAGTATTTT. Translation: CASSVTSPDTQYF.